This T cell receptor (beta chain) comes out of a study of Ad26.COV2.S vaccination and SARS-CoV-2 variants. Overall study: Doses of Ad26.COV2.S were injected into muscle once or twice, 56 days apart.

Described treatment: around 19 received Ad26.COV2.S at low or high dose, single or two shots; about five received placebo; per-sample allocation not given. At day 63 after the first vaccine or placebo injection, samples were drawn. Libraries were prepared by immunoSEQ multiplex PCR; TCRdb keeps only in-frame clonotypes and omits some of them. The table records around 400,000 clones, 83% of them present only once. Germline V lookup: CDR1 GTSNPN, CDR2 SVGIG (reference sequence). CDR3 length equals 12 residues. Unmatched junction bases numbered 6, after V lost 8 bases and J lost 7 bases. The sample here was peripheral blood, taken in a trial of Ad26.COV2.S vaccine versus placebo. This chain joins TRBV30 and TRBJ1-5; 9 bases align to TRBD1. The receptor was isolated from a person between 18 and 60 years old who received the Ad26.COV2.S COVID-19 vaccine or a placebo. CDR3 region: CAADRGGQPQHF. CDR3 DNA: TGTGCCGCCGACAGGGGGGGACAGCCCCAGCATTTT.